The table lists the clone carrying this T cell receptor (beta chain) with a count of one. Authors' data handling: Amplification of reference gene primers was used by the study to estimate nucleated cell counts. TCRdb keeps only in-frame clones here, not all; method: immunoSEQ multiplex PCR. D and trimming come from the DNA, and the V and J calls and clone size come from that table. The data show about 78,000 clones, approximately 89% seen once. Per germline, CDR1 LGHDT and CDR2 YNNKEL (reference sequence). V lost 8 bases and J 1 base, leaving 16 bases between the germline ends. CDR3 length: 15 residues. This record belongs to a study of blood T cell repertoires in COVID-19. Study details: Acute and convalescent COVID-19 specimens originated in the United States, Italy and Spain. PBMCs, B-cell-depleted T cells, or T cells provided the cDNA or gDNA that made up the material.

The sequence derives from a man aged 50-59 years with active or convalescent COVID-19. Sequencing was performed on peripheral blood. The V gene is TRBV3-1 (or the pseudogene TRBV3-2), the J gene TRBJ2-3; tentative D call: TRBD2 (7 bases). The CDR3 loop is CASRRGGAGTDTQYF. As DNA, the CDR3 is TGTGCCAGCCGGAGGGGGGGGGCTGGCACAGATACGCAGTATTTT.